This entry lists 16 T cell receptor beta chains sequenced from one sample in a study of patients and donors after allogeneic stem cell transplantation. In TCRdb, the RT-PCR reads were re-called with MiXCR into one record per CDR3 protein. The sample holds 150,000 to 200,000 distinct CDR3 sequences; less than 45% are singletons and the top ten take around 35%. The sample was blood, either unsorted or a sorted T cell fraction (not recorded which). Receptors were obtained from a human donor who was either an allogeneic HSCT recipient or a stem cell or donor lymphocyte infusion donor (not recorded which). It is not recorded whose cells these are; they may come from a transplant donor.

The chain joins TRBV5-1 to TRBJ1-1, with 7 bases lining up with TRBD1. The CDR3 sequence is 16 residues long. The V gene's germline CDR1 is SGHRS and CDR2 YFSETQ. Germline trimming cut 0 bases from V and 4 bases from J; bases unmatched to any gene: 9. The CDR3 reads CASSLATSTGFTEAFF. In DNA, the CDR3 is TGCGCCAGCAGCTTGGCTACATCGACAGGGTTCACTGAAGCTTTCTTT.

This clonotype was seen a few times. The chain is built from TRBV12-3 or TRBV12-4 and TRBJ1-1, with 7 positions matching TRBD1. Trimming at V came to 6 bases and at J to 1 base, leaving 11 bases not matched to a gene. The CDR3 extends over 16 amino acids. CDR3 region: CASRQGFADSNTEAFF. CDR3 DNA: TGTGCCAGCAGACAGGGGTTCGCCGATTCGAACACTGAAGCTTTCTTT.

The chain is built from TRBV4-2 and TRBJ1-2; perhaps TRBD1 as D (5 bases). Germline-derived CDR1 and CDR2 are LGHNA and YNFKEQ. The V end lost 4 bases, the J end lost 6 bases, and 18 bases lay between the germline ends. CDR3 length: 15 amino acids. The CDR3 DNA is TGTGCCAGCAGCCCGCCAGGGATTCCAGACGATGGCTACACCTTC. Translation: CASSPPGIPDDGYTF.

V gene TRBV9 combines with J gene TRBJ2-1; D may be TRBD1 or TRBD2 (5 bases each). This CDR3 is 12 amino acids long. CDR1 is SGDLS and CDR2 is YYNGEE in the germline V gene. V lost 4 bases and J lost 7, with 9 bases in between. The CDR3 here is CASSPEGNEQFF. CDR3 sequence (DNA): TGTGCCAGCAGCCCCGAGGGGAATGAGCAGTTCTTC.

The gene calls are TRBV10-3 and TRBJ2-2; D is ambiguous. The length of the CDR3 is 11 residues. Trimming took 0 bases from V and 7 from J, leaving 0 bases between them. CDR1 and CDR2 (germline): ENHRY, SYGVKD. The CDR3 DNA reads TGTGCCATCAGTGAGTCCGGGGAGCTGTTTTTT. This sequence encodes CAISESGELFF.

This clonotype came up a few times. The chain uses TRBV4-1 and TRBJ1-1; D is undetermined. The CDR3 has 13 amino acids. Between the trimmed V and J ends, which lost 4 bases and 3 bases, there was a span of 9 bases. Germline V gives CDR1 MGHRA, CDR2 YSYEKL. Written as DNA, the CDR3 is TGCGCCAGCAGCCTAAGCCAGGACACTGAAGCTTTCTTT. Translated, it gives CASSLSQDTEAFF.

This clonotype was counted a few times. This chain connects TRBV13 to TRBJ1-4; D possibly corresponds to TRBD1 (5 bases). Looked up from germline, CDR1 is PRHDT and CDR2 is FYEKMQ (reference sequence). Trimming stripped 5 bases from V and 4 bases from J, with 11 bases between. CDR3 size: 14 residues. The CDR3 nucleotides are TGTGCCAGCAGCCCCCGGGACTTTAATGAAAAACTGTTTTTT. Protein sequence: CASSPRDFNEKLFF.

A few counts support this clonotype. The V call is TRBV5-1, the J call TRBJ1-1; D gene uncertain. The V and J ends lost 5 bases and 1 base respectively, with 9 bases between them. Per the germline V gene, CDR1 is SGHRS and CDR2 is YFSETQ. The CDR3 spans 13 residues. The CDR3 sequence is CASRSDGNTEAFF. The CDR3 DNA sequence: TGCGCCAGCAGGTCGGACGGGAACACTGAAGCTTTCTTT.

This clonotype was counted a few times. The rearrangement links TRBV27 to TRBJ2-1; 7 nucleotides match TRBD1. From germline, CDR1 is MNHEY and CDR2 SMNVEV (reference sequence). CDR3 length equals 15 residues. J was trimmed by 1 base and V by 5 bases; bases with no gene match: 5. CDR3 nucleotides: TGTGCCAGCAGTCCCTTGACAGGGTCCTACAATGAGCAGTTCTTC. Translated: CASSPLTGSYNEQFF.

This clonotype showed up just a few times. The chain joins TRBV5-1 to TRBJ1-1; no clear D gene. The germline V gene encodes CDR1 SGHRS and CDR2 YFSETQ. The CDR3 consists of 13 residues. V lost 1 base and J 8 bases, leaving 12 bases between the germline ends. This CDR3 is CASSLWKATEAFF. CDR3 nucleotides: TGCGCCAGCAGCTTGTGGAAGGCAACCGAAGCTTTCTTT.

This clonotype was seen a single time. The chain carries TRBV5-1 and TRBJ1-1, with 8 nucleotides matching TRBD1. The CDR3 extends over 15 amino acids. The V segment lost 3 bases and the J segment 0 bases; nucleotides outside the gene matches: 4. CDR1 is SGHRS, CDR2 YFSETQ, per germline. CDR3 nucleotide sequence: TGCGCCAGCAGCTGGCGGACAGGGATGAACACTGAAGCTTTCTTT. Amino acid sequence: CASSWRTGMNTEAFF.

J is TRBJ2-7 and V is TRBV3-1; D gene unclear. V gave up 4 bases and J gave up 3 bases, with 10 bases separating them. The CDR3 covers 13 residues. Germline CDR1 and CDR2: LGHDT and YNNKEL (reference sequence). CDR3 bases: TGTGCCAGCAGCCGCGGCACGAGCTACGAGCAGTACTTC. Translated, it gives CASSRGTSYEQYF.

This clonotype was recorded only once. V and J are TRBV6-5 and TRBJ2-2, with D perhaps matching TRBD2 (5 bases). V dropped 8 bases and J dropped 4 bases, with 20 bases sitting between them. This CDR3 has 16 residues. Germline assignment: CDR1 MNHEY and CDR2 SVGAGI. The CDR3 region is CASGSSSSPVTGELFF. CDR3 in DNA: TGTGCCAGCGGATCTAGCTCCTCTCCCGTCACCGGGGAGCTGTTTTTT.

This clonotype came up a few times. The chain combines TRBV2 with TRBJ1-3, with D uncertain. This CDR3 has 18 amino acids. The V end was cut by 4 bases, the J end by 0 bases, with 19 bases between. Germline CDR1 is SNHLY and CDR2 is FYNNEI. The CDR3 spells CASSAERAGSHSGNTIYF. The CDR3 nucleotides are TGTGCCAGCAGTGCAGAGAGGGCGGGTTCTCACTCTGGAAACACCATATATTTT.

This clonotype was seen a few times. V gene TRBV4-3 combines with J gene TRBJ1-2; a weak D match, TRBD1 (5 bases). This CDR3 is built from 14 residues. CDR1 is LGHNA, CDR2 YSLEER, per germline. Trimming took 4 bases from V and 8 from J, leaving 17 bases between them. CDR3 in amino acids: CASSPNAQGGGYTF. CDR3 nucleotide sequence: TGCGCCAGCAGCCCCAACGCCCAGGGAGGAGGCTACACCTTC.

This clonotype was seen more than once but under ten times. This sequence joins TRBV12-3 or TRBV12-4 and TRBJ2-3; D is perhaps TRBD2 (7 bases). The CDR3 has 13 amino acids. The ends were cut back, 5 bases at V and 14 bases at J, with 20 bases in the middle. The CDR3 is CASSAPGGRAVYF. As DNA, the CDR3 is TGTGCCAGCAGTGCCCCGGGGGGCAGGGCGGTGTATTTT.